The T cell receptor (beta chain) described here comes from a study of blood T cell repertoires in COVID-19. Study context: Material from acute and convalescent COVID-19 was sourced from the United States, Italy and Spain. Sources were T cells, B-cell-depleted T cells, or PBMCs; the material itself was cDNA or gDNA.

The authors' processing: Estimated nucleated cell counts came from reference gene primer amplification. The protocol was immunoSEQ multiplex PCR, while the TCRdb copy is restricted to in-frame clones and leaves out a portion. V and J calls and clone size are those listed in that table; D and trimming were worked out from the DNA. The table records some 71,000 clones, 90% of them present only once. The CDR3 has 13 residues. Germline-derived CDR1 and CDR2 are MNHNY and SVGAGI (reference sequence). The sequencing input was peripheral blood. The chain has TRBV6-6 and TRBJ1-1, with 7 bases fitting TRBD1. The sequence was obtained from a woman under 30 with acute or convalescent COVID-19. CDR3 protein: CVHKGAEGTEAFF. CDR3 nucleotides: TGTGTACACAAGGGGGCAGAGGGCACTGAAGCTTTCTTT.